The 7 T cell receptor beta chains below all came from one sample that was sequenced in a study of cytomegalovirus exposure and HLA in healthy donors. Clones were read by immunoSEQ multiplex PCR, and TCRdb kept only the in-frame ones, dropping some. This table holds some 61,000 clones, approximately 96% found once. Source material: PBMCs. All receptors come from a woman between 18 and 29 years old in good health and CMV-seropositive.

This rearrangement joins TRBV4-2 to TRBJ2-1; 7 positions agree with TRBD2. CDR1 is LGHNA, CDR2 YNFKEQ, per germline. CDR3 size: 17 residues. Germline trimming cut 0 bases from V and 9 bases from J; bases unmatched to any gene: 14. The DNA for the CDR3 is TGTGCCAGCAGCCAAGATCAGACGGGGGGATTATTATTTGAGCAGTTCTTC. This encodes CASSQDQTGGLLFEQFF.

This chain links TRBV11-2 with TRBJ2-7, with TRBD1 matching over 7 bases. Germline V gives CDR1 SGHAT, CDR2 FQNNGV. V lost 4 bases to trimming and J lost 3 bases; unmatched junction nucleotides: 3. CDR3 length equals 13 residues. The CDR3, as DNA: TGTGCCAGCAGCTGGGGACAGCACTACGAGCAGTACTTC. Protein: CASSWGQHYEQYF.

This chain uses TRBV7-2 with TRBJ1-1, with D unresolved. V lost 3 bases, J lost 8 bases, and 13 bases lay in between. CDR1 is SGHTA, CDR2 FQGNSA, per germline. The CDR3 totals 13 residues. The CDR3 DNA is TGTGCCAGCAGCTTCCTAGGGAGTAGCGAAGCTTTCTTT. Its protein is CASSFLGSSEAFF. Full variable domain (remainder filled in from reference TRBV7-2 and TRBJ1-1): GAGVSQSPSNKVTEKGKDVELRCDPISGHTALYWYRQSLGQGLEFLIYFQGNSAPDKSGLPSDRFSAERTGGSVSTLTIQRTQQEDSAVYLCASSFLGSSEAFFGQGTRLTVV.

V gene TRBV11-2 combines with J gene TRBJ2-5; 7 nucleotides match TRBD1. Germline CDR1 and CDR2: SGHAT and FQNNGV. Losses at the gene ends were 1 base for V and 5 bases for J; bases not matched to a gene: 4. This CDR3 has 14 amino acids. The CDR3 DNA follows: TGTGCCAGCAGCTTAGCCGACAGGGTCGAGACCCAGTACTTC. It specifies CASSLADRVETQYF.

This clone was picked up one time. The chain has TRBV10-2 and TRBJ2-1; D may be TRBD1 (7 bases). The V gene lost 9 bases and the J gene lost 4 bases, with 16 bases spanning the gap. Germline assignment: CDR1 WSHSY and CDR2 SAAADI. This CDR3 spans 14 amino acids. The CDR3 DNA reads TGCGCCAGTGCGCGGGGACAGTGGTACAATGAGCAGTTCTTC. This codes for CASARGQWYNEQFF.

The chain couples TRBV6-1 to TRBJ2-7; tentative D call: TRBD2 (5 bases). The V end was cut by 9 bases, the J end by 6 bases, with 12 bases between. CDR3 length: 11 amino acids. Germline V lookup: CDR1 MNHNS, CDR2 SASEGT. CDR3 nucleotides: TGTGCCAGTCACGCAGGAGGCGAGCAGTACTTC. This sequence encodes CASHAGGEQYF.

This rearrangement joins TRBV5-6 to TRBJ1-2, with D possibly being TRBD1 (5 bases). Germline V gives CDR1 SGHDT, CDR2 YYEEEE. This CDR3 contains 13 residues. With 1 base removed from V and 8 bases from J, the gap between germline ends came to 12 bases. The DNA of the CDR3 is TGTGCCAGCAGCTTGTCCAGGGCTGAAGGCTACACCTTC. It is translated as CASSLSRAEGYTF.